The 10 T cell receptor beta chains reported below all come from one sample, sequenced in a study of control samples from healthy donors and cancer patients. Only in-frame clones appear in the TCRdb table, and some are missing; sequencing was by immunoSEQ multiplex PCR. The sample consists of 100,000 to 150,000 clones, 87% of them appearing once. Input material: blood. Receptor source: a man aged 40-50 years in good health.

This clone has a handful of counts. The chain employs TRBV5-1 and TRBJ1-2; 8 positions agree with TRBD1. With V trimmed by 3 bases and J by 8 bases, 9 bases remained unmatched. Germline V lookup: CDR1 SGHRS, CDR2 YFSETQ. The CDR3 runs to 14 residues. The CDR3 DNA follows: TGCGCCAGCAGCTCGGGGGACAGGTTCTTAGGCTACACCTTC. Its translation is CASSSGDRFLGYTF.

This rearrangement joins TRBV30 to TRBJ2-2; tentatively, D is TRBD1 or TRBD2 (6 bases each). The CDR3 contains 16 residues. The germline CDR1 and CDR2 sequences are GTSNPN and SVGIG (reference sequence). V dropped 0 bases and J dropped 4 bases, with 15 bases sitting between them. CDR3 in DNA: TGTGCCTGGAGTGTAATGAGAGGGGGGATCACCGGGGAGCTGTTTTTT. Protein: CAWSVMRGGITGELFF.

The chain combines TRBV7-6 with TRBJ2-2; D is ambiguous. The CDR3 length is 14 residues. Germline V gene lookup returns CDR1 SGHVS and CDR2 FNYEAQ. Trimming stripped 0 bases from V and 2 bases from J, with 4 bases between. The CDR3 is CASSLAGNTGELFF. The CDR3, as DNA: TGTGCCAGCAGCTTAGCAGGAAACACCGGGGAGCTGTTTTTT.

The chain has TRBV24-1 and TRBJ2-5, with 7 bases matching TRBD1. V lost 3 bases and J lost 5; bases outside the gene matches: 5. This CDR3 has 14 amino acids. The germline gives CDR1 KGHDR, CDR2 SFDVKD. CDR3 loop: CATSDMDRRETQYF. The CDR3 DNA follows: TGTGCCACCAGTGATATGGACAGGAGGGAGACCCAGTACTTC.

This clone is a singleton in its sample. J is TRBJ1-6 and V is TRBV3-1 (or the pseudogene TRBV3-2); tentative D call: TRBD1 (5 bases). The CDR3 spans 15 residues. Between the trimmed V and J ends, which lost 4 bases and 9 bases, there was a span of 16 bases. Germline V gene data show CDR1 as LGHDT and CDR2 as YNNKEL (reference sequence). The CDR3 reads CASSPDGTIGSPLHF. DNA for the CDR3: TGTGCCAGCAGCCCGGACGGGACTATAGGTTCACCCCTCCACTTT.

The V call is TRBV12-5, the J call TRBJ1-4, with unresolved D. V dropped 1 base and J dropped 3 bases, with 6 bases sitting between them. Germline V gene sequence: CDR1 LGHNT, CDR2 FRNRAP. The length of the CDR3 is 14 residues. CDR3 sequence reads: CASGLGQANEKLFF. The CDR3 region has the DNA TGTGCTAGTGGTTTGGGACAAGCTAATGAAAAACTGTTTTTT.

The genes are TRBV14 and TRBJ1-2; unclear D gene. CDR3 length: 15 residues. Germline-derived CDR1 and CDR2 are SGHDN and FVKESK. V shed 5 bases and J shed 1 base, with 14 bases lying between them. CDR3 bases: TGTGCCAGCAGCTCCCTGGGAGCTAATAACTATGGCTACACCTTC. It specifies CASSSLGANNYGYTF. The full variable domain, with the rest looked up from reference TRBV14 and TRBJ1-2, is EAGVTQFPSHSVIEKGQTVTLRCDPISGHDNLYWYRRVMGKEIKFLLHFVKESKQDESGMPNNRFLAERTGGTYSTLKVQPAELEDSGVYFCASSSLGANNYGYTFGSGTRLTVV.

The chain recombines TRBV5-1 with TRBJ1-1; tentative D call: TRBD1 (5 bases). The CDR3 length is 15 residues. With 4 bases removed from V and 3 bases from J, the gap between germline ends came to 16 bases. Germline loops: CDR1 SGHRS, CDR2 YFSETQ. This CDR3 reads CASSLRTAGDTEAFF. CDR3 DNA: TGCGCCAGCAGCCTACGCACAGCGGGGGACACTGAAGCTTTCTTT.

The genes are TRBV6-5 and TRBJ2-6, with D tentatively TRBD2 (5 bases). This CDR3 is built from 16 residues. Trimming left V 0 bases short and J 1 base short, with 7 bases between. Germline CDR1 and CDR2: MNHEY and SVGAGI. CDR3 loop: CASSYSRVSGANVLTF. The CDR3 DNA follows: TGTGCCAGCAGTTACTCGAGGGTATCTGGGGCCAACGTCCTGACTTTC.

The J gene is TRBJ1-2, the V gene TRBV4-2; TRBD1 is a possible D gene (5 bases). V was cut by 2 bases and J by 8 bases, with 12 bases left in between. The CDR3 is 13 amino acids. Looked up from germline, CDR1 is LGHNA and CDR2 is YNFKEQ. CDR3 region: CASSQPDSDGYTF. In DNA, the CDR3 is TGTGCCAGCAGCCAACCCGACAGTGACGGCTACACCTTC.